Here is one TCR beta chain with its context. The antigen is unknown. By quantitative 5'-RACE with molecular barcodes, the TCR beta libraries were made. TCRdb analysed the 5' RACE reads with MiXCR anew, one entry per CDR3 protein. The data hold 200,000 to 300,000 distinct CDR3 sequences, with under 12% observed a single time. This record comes from a study of CD8 T cells in ankylosing spondylitis. Regarding the study as a whole: Within peripheral blood, clones linked to disease were CD8+ and relatively rare. Ankylosing spondylitis blood seemed to carry a telltale TCR beta motif made of about 8 highly homologous variants. Significant enrichment of disease-linked clones was reportedly seen in matched ankylosing spondylitis synovial fluid.

The V gene end was trimmed by 7 bases and the J gene end by 0 bases; junction bases not matched to a gene: 8. Germline V gene sequence: CDR1 DFQATT, CDR2 SNEGSKA (reference sequence). The CDR3 contains 15 residues. The clonotype originates from a male donor with ankylosing spondylitis or in good health (not recorded which). Sequencing was carried out using blood, either unsorted or a sorted T cell fraction (not recorded which). The gene calls are TRBV20-1 and TRBJ2-7; TRBD1 aligns across 11 bases. The CDR3 sequence is CSVPGTGGFSYEQYF. The CDR3 bases are TGCAGTGTCCCAGGGACAGGGGGTTTCTCCTACGAGCAGTACTTC.